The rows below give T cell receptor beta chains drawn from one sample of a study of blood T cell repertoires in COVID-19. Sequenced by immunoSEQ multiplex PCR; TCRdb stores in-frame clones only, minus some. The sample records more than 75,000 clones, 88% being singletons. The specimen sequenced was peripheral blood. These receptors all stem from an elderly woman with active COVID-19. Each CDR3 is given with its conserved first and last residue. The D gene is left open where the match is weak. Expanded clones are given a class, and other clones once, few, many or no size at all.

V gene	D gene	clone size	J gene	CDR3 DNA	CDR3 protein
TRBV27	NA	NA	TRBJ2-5	TGTGCCAGCAGTTTTTGGTCAGGGCCCCAAGAGACCCAGTACTTC	CASSFWSGPQETQYF
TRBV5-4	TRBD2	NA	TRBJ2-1	TGTGCCAGCAGCCCGGGACTAGCGGGGAATGAGCAGTTCTTC	CASSPGLAGNEQFF
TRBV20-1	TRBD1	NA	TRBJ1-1	TGCAGTGCTAGTCGCGACAGGGGGCGATTGGGGACTGAAGCTTTCTTT	CSASRDRGRLGTEAFF
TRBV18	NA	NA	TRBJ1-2	TGTGCCAGCTCACCGTCGGACTATGGCTACACCTTC	CASSPSDYGYTF
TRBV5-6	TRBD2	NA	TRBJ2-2	TGTGCCAGCAGCTTGAAAAGCGGGAGGGGCGGGGAGCTGTTTTTT	CASSLKSGRGGELFF
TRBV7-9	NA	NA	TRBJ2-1	TGTGCCAGCAGCTTAATTGCGTTCGGGCAGTTCTTC	CASSLIAFGQFF
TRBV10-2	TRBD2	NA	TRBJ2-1	TGCGCCAGCATCGGGGGGAGCTCCTACAATGAGCAGTTCTTC	CASIGGSSYNEQFF
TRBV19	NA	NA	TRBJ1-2	TGTGCCAGTAGTAACCGGAGGTACGGTGGCTATGGCTACACCTTC	CASSNRRYGGYGYTF
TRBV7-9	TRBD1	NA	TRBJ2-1	TGTGCCAGCAGCGCCCCGGGACAGAGAGGGAATGAGCAGTTCTTC	CASSAPGQRGNEQFF
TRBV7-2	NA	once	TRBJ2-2	TGTGCCAGCAGCCTTCGACAGAACACCGGGGAGCTGTTTTTT	CASSLRQNTGELFF
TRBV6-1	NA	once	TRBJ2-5	TGTGCCAGCAGTGAATTTCAGCGTGGGGAGACCCAGTACTTC	CASSEFQRGETQYF
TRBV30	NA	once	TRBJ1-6	TGTGCCTGGAGCCTCGTGGGTGGAGGGGCTTCACCCCTCCACTTT	CAWSLVGGGASPLHF
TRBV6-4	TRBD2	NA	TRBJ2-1	TGTGCCAGCAATGGGGGACTAGCGGGAGATATACTCAATGAGCAGTTCTTC	CASNGGLAGDILNEQFF
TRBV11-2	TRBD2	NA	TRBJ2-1	TGTGCCAGCAGCTTACCATACCTAGCGGACAATGAGCAGTTCTTC	CASSLPYLADNEQFF
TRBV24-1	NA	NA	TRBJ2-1	TGTGCCACCAGTGATCACACCGCCAATGAGCAGTTCTTC	CATSDHTANEQFF
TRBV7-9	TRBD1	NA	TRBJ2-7	TGTGCCAGCAGTTACCCCGGGACAGGGGCCTACGAGCAGTACTTC	CASSYPGTGAYEQYF
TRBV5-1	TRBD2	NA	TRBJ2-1	TGCGCCAGCAGCCCCGGACTAGAAGTAAGTAATGAGCAGTTCTTC	CASSPGLEVSNEQFF
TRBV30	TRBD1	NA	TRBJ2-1	TGTGCCTGGAGTAACAGGGGACAGGGGGGCGGTACCCCCCCATTGCGATCCTACAATGAGCAGTTCTTC	CAWSNRGQGGGTPPLRSYNEQFF
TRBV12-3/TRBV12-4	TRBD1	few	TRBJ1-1	TGTGCCAGCAGTCTATCCGGACAGGGTAAGGCTTTCTTT	CASSLSGQGKAFF
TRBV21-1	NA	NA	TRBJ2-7	TGTGCCAGCAGCGTCGGGACACATTCCTACGAGCAGTACTTC	CASSVGTHSYEQYF
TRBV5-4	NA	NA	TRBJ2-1	TGTGCCAGCAGTCCGACTAGCGCCGCCAGGGGGGAGCAGTTCTTC	CASSPTSAARGEQFF
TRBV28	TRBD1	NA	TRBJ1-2	TGTGCCAGCAGCAACAGGGGGAGCTATGGCTACACCTTC	CASSNRGSYGYTF
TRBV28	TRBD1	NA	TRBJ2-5	TGTGCCAGCAGTCGTGGACAGGGGAGAGAGACCCAGTACTTC	CASSRGQGRETQYF
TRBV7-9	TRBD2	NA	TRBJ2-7	TGTGCCAGCAGCTTATTGGGACTACGGTACGAGCAGTACTTC	CASSLLGLRYEQYF
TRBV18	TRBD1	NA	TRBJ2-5	TGTGCCAGCTCACCCTTGTCCCGGGACAGGGTTGAGACCCAGTACTTC	CASSPLSRDRVETQYF
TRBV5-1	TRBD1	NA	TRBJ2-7	TGCGCCAGCACCTATATAGGGACAGGGCGGAACTACGAGCAGTACTTC	CASTYIGTGRNYEQYF
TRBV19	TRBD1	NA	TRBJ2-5	TGTGCCAGTAGTGTCGCCGGGACAGGGATAGAGACCCAGTACTTC	CASSVAGTGIETQYF
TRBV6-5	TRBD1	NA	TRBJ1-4	TGTGCCAGCAGGCCCAGGGGGTGGGGTGAAAAACTGTTTTTT	CASRPRGWGEKLFF
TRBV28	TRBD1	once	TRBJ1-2	TGTGCCAGCAGCCCTAGGACAGGTCGCTACGGCTACACCTTC	CASSPRTGRYGYTF